The 17 T cell receptor beta chains given below trace back to one sample, sequenced in a study of beta chain features in type 1 diabetes. Findings of the study overall: Among all four CD4+ subsets, Type 1 diabetes patients had TCRB CDR3s that were moderately but significantly shorter.

Their antigens are not known. Expressed TCRB transcripts were sequenced because the entire RNA isolate underwent reverse transcription. The method was immunoSEQ multiplex PCR; TCRdb's version includes in-frame clones alone and lacks a portion of them. The data show a few hundred thousand clones, roughly 13% seen once. Sequencing was done on a sample of naive CD4+ T cells from blood. Source of these receptors: a woman under 30 with type 1 diabetes.

This clone appeared a few times. This sequence joins TRBV5-1 and TRBJ2-2, with a tentative D call TRBD1 (6 bases). Trimming cost V 3 bases and J 3 bases, with 12 bases left between them. CDR1 and CDR2 (germline): SGHRS, YFSETQ. The CDR3 covers 15 residues. For the CDR3, the DNA is TGCGCCAGCAGCTACACGACAGGTCACACCGGGGAGCTGTTTTTT. Amino acids: CASSYTTGHTGELFF.

V is TRBV18 and J is TRBJ2-1, with a tentative D call TRBD2 (5 bases). Looked up from germline, CDR1 is KGHSH and CDR2 is LQKENI. Trimming took 3 bases from V and 7 from J, leaving 13 bases between them. The CDR3 loop spans 14 amino acids. CDR3 bases: TGTGCCAGCTCACCGAGGGAAGAACGTAATGAGCAGTTCTTC. It yields the protein CASSPREERNEQFF. The variable domain in full, with the rest retrieved from reference TRBV18 and TRBJ2-1, is NAGVMQNPRHLVRRRGQEARLRCSPMKGHSHVYWYRQLPEEGLKFMVYLQKENIIDESGMPKERFSAEFPKEGPSILRIQQVVRGDSAAYFCASSPREERNEQFFGPGTRLTVL.

This rearrangement joins TRBV5-4 to TRBJ2-7; 8 positions agree with TRBD1. V was clipped by 4 bases and J by 6 bases; unmatched bases: 9. This CDR3 is 14 amino acids long. CDR1 and CDR2 from the germline V gene are SGHNT and YYREEE (reference sequence). The CDR3 nucleotides read TGTGCCAGCAGCCTTGAATGGACAGGGAGCGAGCAGTACTTC. As protein: CASSLEWTGSEQYF.

This clone was detected a few times. The rearrangement joins TRBV29-1 to TRBJ2-2; 9 bases are shared with TRBD1. The CDR3 contains 12 residues. CDR1 and CDR2 (germline): SQVTM, ANQGSEA. CDR3 sequence reads: CTGQGNTGELFF. CDR3 nucleotides: TGCACGGGACAGGGAAACACCGGGGAGCTGTTTTTT.

This clone showed up just a few times. The V and J genes are TRBV19 and TRBJ1-2; D gene uncertain. Between the trimmed V and J ends, which lost 2 bases and 2 bases, there was a span of 15 bases. The CDR3 has 16 residues. Germline V gene lookup returns CDR1 LNHDA and CDR2 SQIVND (reference sequence). CDR3 region: CASSIIGGSQNYGYTF. CDR3 coding DNA: TGTGCCAGTAGTATAATAGGAGGCAGTCAGAACTATGGCTACACCTTC. The full variable domain, rest sourced from reference TRBV19 and TRBJ1-2, is DGGITQSPKYLFRKEGQNVTLSCEQNLNHDAMYWYRQDPGQGLRLIYYSQIVNDFQKGDIAEGYSVSREKKESFPLTVTSAQKNPTAFYLCASSIIGGSQNYGYTFGSGTRLTVV.

In this sample, this clone turned up a few times. Other DNA sequences in the same sample also yield this CDR3. The chain employs TRBV6-5 and TRBJ1-1, with D possibly being TRBD1 (5 bases). Germline V gene sequence: CDR1 MNHEY, CDR2 SVGAGI. The germline V and J ends were trimmed by 3 bases and 1 base, with 6 bases remaining between them. CDR3 length: 13 amino acids. The chain's CDR3 is CASSYDRNTEAFF. DNA for the CDR3: TGTGCCAGCAGTTATGACAGGAACACTGAAGCTTTCTTT.

This chain uses TRBV5-1 with TRBJ1-2; the match to TRBD1 covers 11 bases. The ends lost 4 bases at V and 7 bases at J; junction bases unmatched: 6. CDR1 and CDR2 (germline): SGHRS, YFSETQ. The CDR3 runs 14 residues. The CDR3 sequence is CASSVGTGGFGYTF. CDR3 nucleotide sequence: TGCGCCAGCAGCGTGGGGACAGGGGGTTTTGGCTACACCTTC.

The CDR3 DNA reads TGTGCCAGCAGTTCCTCCGGGACTAGTCTTGCCGGGGAGCTGTTTTTT. It codes for CASSSSGTSLAGELFF. The V gene is TRBV28, the J gene TRBJ2-2; 8 nucleotides line up with TRBD2. Germline CDR1 reads MDHEN; CDR2 reads SYDVKM. This CDR3 spans 16 amino acids. V dropped 4 bases and J dropped 6; count of bases not matched to a gene: 10.

In the case of this clone: This sample includes further DNA sequences coding for the same CDR3. The V gene is TRBV27, the J gene TRBJ2-3; 7 bases fit TRBD1. The germline V gene encodes CDR1 MNHEY and CDR2 SMNVEV (reference sequence). J was trimmed by 1 base and V by 2 bases; bases with no gene match: 0. The CDR3 runs 14 residues. In nucleotides, the CDR3 is TGTGCCAGCAGTTTAGACAGGGGCACAGATACGCAGTATTTT. This translates into CASSLDRGTDTQYF.

This clone was detected a few times. This rearrangement joins TRBV6-6 to TRBJ1-4; D gene unclear. The germline V gene has CDR1 MNHNY and CDR2 SVGAGI (reference sequence). Deletions cut 6 bases from V and 10 bases from J, with 18 bases between. This CDR3 is built from 14 residues. CDR3 sequence reads: CASSPLKPRAKLFF. The CDR3 nucleotides read TGTGCCAGCAGCCCGTTGAAGCCGCGGGCAAAACTGTTTTTT.

In the case of this clone: The sample has other DNA sequences that encode this CDR3 too. The V call is TRBV19, the J call TRBJ1-1, with D uncertain. Germline assignment: CDR1 LNHDA and CDR2 SQIVND (reference sequence). CDR3 length: 13 amino acids. Trimming pared 2 bases from V and 1 base from J, leaving 5 bases between. CDR3 sequence reads: CASSITGNTEAFF. The CDR3 DNA reads TGTGCCAGTAGTATAACGGGGAACACTGAAGCTTTCTTT.

This clone was seen only a few times. The chain uses TRBV11-3 and TRBJ1-1, with D perhaps matching TRBD1 (5 bases). Trimming cost V 2 bases and J 2 bases, with 9 bases left between them. The CDR3 length is 14 residues. Germline CDR1 and CDR2: SGHNT and YENEEA. The CDR3 DNA reads TGTGCCAGCAGCTTAAGGGACTACAACACTGAAGCTTTCTTT. It is translated as CASSLRDYNTEAFF.

V and J are TRBV5-4 and TRBJ2-3; 7 bases fit TRBD2. With 2 bases clipped from V and 4 bases from J, the junction kept 10 bases outside the gene matches. Germline CDR1 and CDR2: SGHNT and YYREEE (reference sequence). There are 16 residues in the CDR3. CDR3 coding DNA: TGTGCCAGCAGCTTAGGTCGCGGGAGATTATCAGATACGCAGTATTTT. Amino acid sequence: CASSLGRGRLSDTQYF.

The rearrangement joins TRBV5-1 to TRBJ2-3; 7 nucleotides match TRBD2. The CDR3 is made up of 15 amino acids. V lost 0 bases to trimming and J lost 0 bases; unmatched junction nucleotides: 1. Germline values: CDR1 SGHRS, CDR2 YFSETQ. This chain's CDR3 is CASSLAGGSTDTQYF. The DNA for the CDR3 is TGCGCCAGCAGCTTGGCCGGGGGGAGCACAGATACGCAGTATTTT.

This clone was seen a handful of times. The rearrangement links TRBV29-1 to TRBJ1-4; 9 nucleotides agree with TRBD1. The V gene's germline CDR1 is SQVTM and CDR2 ANQGSEA. The junction had 0 bases not matched to a gene; V was cut back by 3 bases and J by 4 bases. The CDR3 consists of 13 residues. CDR3 DNA sequence: TGCAGCGTTGAGACAGGGGGTAATGAAAAACTGTTTTTT. Amino acid sequence: CSVETGGNEKLFF.

The rearrangement joins TRBV5-4 to TRBJ1-2; D unclear. The V and J ends lost 0 bases and 7 bases respectively, with 10 bases between them. Germline assignment: CDR1 SGHNT and CDR2 YYREEE (reference sequence). The CDR3 covers 13 residues. The CDR3 bases are TGTGCCAGCAGCTTGGGACAATCCGGTGGCTACACCTTC. This translates into CASSLGQSGGYTF.

The gene calls are TRBV21-1 and TRBJ2-4; the listed D gene, TRBD1, was not tested against the DNA. TRBV21-1 counts as a pseudogene. This CDR3 is built from 15 residues. The chain's CDR3 is CASSRTGPPKNIQYF. In DNA form, the CDR3 reads TGTGCCAGCAGCAGGACAGGGCCACCGAAAAACATTCAGTACTTC.